The subject of this entry is one TCR beta chain. The antigen is not known. This sample stems from a study of CXCR3-negative and CXCR3-positive naive CD8 T cells. The study, taken as a whole, reports: Hydrophobicity was higher for TRB CDR3s found in CXCR3-positive naive cells than in CXCR3-negative naive cells.

The CDR3 is 15 amino acids. Germline V CDR1 and CDR2: SGHVS, FNYEAQ. In preparing the TRB cDNA libraries, 5' RACE with UMI labels was used. No DNA is given; TCRdb re-called the 5' RACE reads and lists each CDR3 protein once. The sample shows roughly 120,000 distinct CDR3 sequences, and 0.5% to 0.7% sits with its ten largest clones. The TCR sequence derives from a human donor in good health. Some clones in this sample may be carry-over from other donors' samples. Sequences were obtained from naive CXCR3+ CD8+ T cells from blood. Subset: CD45RO-CCR7+CD27+CD95- naive CD8+ T cells expressing CXCR3 (TNR3+). The gene calls are TRBV7-6 and TRBJ2-7; TCRdb calls TRBD2, which cannot be checked without DNA. Here the CDR3 reads CASSPGLAGEYEQYF.